This T cell receptor beta chain is drawn from a study of vaccination effects on CD4 cells after COVID-19. For the study at large: With 10 ug/ml peptides and about 9.5 IU/ml IL-2, around 2.1 million PBMC per well were cultured.

This CDR3 has 15 residues. CDR1 is MNHEY and CDR2 is SVGEGT in the germline V gene. V gave up 0 bases and J gave up 1 base, with 7 bases separating them. Profiling relied on immunoSEQ multiplex PCR, and the TCRdb table lists in-frame clones only, not all of them. The profile covers 70,000 to 85,000 clones, with over 60% appearing a single time and roughly 2% taken by the ten largest. Culturing for roughly 9 days preceded CD4+ T cell isolation. Among the vaccine recipients, none had a prior SARS-CoV-2 infection, and nucleocapsid antibodies were negative. The study, taken as a whole, reports: By a late point after vaccination, infection- and vaccine-induced clones had shrunk markedly through clonal contraction. The study found that only 1 of 255 vaccine-induced clones from healthy vaccinees cross-reacted with common cold coronaviruses.

On this clone: What it binds is unknown.

The sample here was CD4+ T cells from PBMCs cultured without peptide, taken before COVID-19 vaccination. This sequence originates from a human donor who received a COVID-19 vaccine. The V call is TRBV6-2 or TRBV6-3, the J call TRBJ2-1; the D gene is possibly TRBD2 (5 bases). DNA for the CDR3: TGTGCCAGCAGTTACTCTAGGACTTCCTACAATGAGCAGTTCTTC. This codes for CASSYSRTSYNEQFF.